This T cell receptor beta chain was captured in a study of T cell responses to AZD1222 COVID-19 vaccine. Findings and limits, study-wide: Females outnumbered males among donors, who were mostly white British; clonal diversity was possibly underestimated.

Points on this clone: Its antigen remains unidentified.

This CDR3 has 10 amino acids. The germline V and J ends were trimmed by 6 bases and 8 bases, with 5 bases remaining between them. Germline-derived CDR1 and CDR2 are KGHSH and LQKENI. This table comes from immunoSEQ multiplex PCR, and its TCRdb copy is limited to in-frame clones, with some not included. The sample records 150,000 to 180,000 clones, 80% to 90% being singletons. The TCR originated in an adult in good health. The material was peripheral blood, obtained on day 0 of MenACWY control vaccination. The chain uses TRBV18 and TRBJ2-1; no definite D call. CDR3 amino acids: CASSTDEQFF. CDR3 sequence (DNA): TGTGCCAGCTCGACGGATGAGCAGTTCTTC.